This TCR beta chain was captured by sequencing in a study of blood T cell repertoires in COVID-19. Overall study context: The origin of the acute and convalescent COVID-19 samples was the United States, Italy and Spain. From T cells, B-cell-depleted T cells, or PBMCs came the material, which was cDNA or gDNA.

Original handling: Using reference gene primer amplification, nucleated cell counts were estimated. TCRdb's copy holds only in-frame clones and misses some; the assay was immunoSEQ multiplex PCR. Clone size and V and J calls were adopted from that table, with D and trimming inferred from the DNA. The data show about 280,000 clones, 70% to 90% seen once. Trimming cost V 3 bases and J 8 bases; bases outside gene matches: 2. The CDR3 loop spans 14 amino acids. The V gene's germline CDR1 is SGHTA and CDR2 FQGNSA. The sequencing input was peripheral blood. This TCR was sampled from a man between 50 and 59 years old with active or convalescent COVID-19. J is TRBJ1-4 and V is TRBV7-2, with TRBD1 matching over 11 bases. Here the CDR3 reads CASSFGTGGEKLFF. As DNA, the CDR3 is TGTGCCAGCAGCTTTGGGACAGGGGGAGAAAAACTGTTTTTT.